The rows below give T cell receptor beta chains drawn from one sample of a study of circulating CD8 cells and anti-PD-1 response in melanoma. From the reads, TCRdb called clonotypes with MiXCR, one entry per CDR3 protein. The sample holds more than 300 distinct CDR3 sequences, about 8% seen once. The source material was CD8+ T cells from PBMCs, sampled at baseline or after one month of anti-PD-1 therapy (not recorded which). These receptor sequences come from a human donor with melanoma. Both conserved end residues are part of each CDR3. Fields, in order: clone size, J gene, D gene, V gene, CDR3 protein, CDR3 DNA. A D gene is named only where the DNA matches it firmly. Expanded clones get a size class; other rows say once, few or many, or leave the size out.

size: hyperexpanded; J: TRBJ2-7; D: NA; V: TRBV4-1; CDR3: CASSLPGAYEQYF; DNA: TGCGCCAGCAGCCTACCAGGGGCCTACGAGCAGTACTTC
size: large; J: TRBJ2-2; D: NA; V: TRBV15; CDR3: CATSPGPEPGELFF; DNA: TGTGCCACCAGTCCGGGCCCGGAACCCGGGGAGCTGTTTTTT
size: medium-sized; J: TRBJ2-2; D: TRBD1; V: TRBV20-1; CDR3: CSARGLGQDTGELFF; DNA: TGCAGTGCTAGGGGCCTGGGACAGGACACCGGGGAGCTGTTTTTT
size: NA; J: TRBJ2-3; D: NA; V: TRBV2; CDR3: CASSEVAGGISTDTQYF; DNA: TGTGCCAGCAGTGAAGTGGCTGGAGGGATTAGCACAGATACGCAGTATTTT
size: hyperexpanded; J: TRBJ2-7; D: TRBD1; V: TRBV20-1; CDR3: CSARAKTGGRGEQYF; DNA: TGCAGTGCTCGCGCTAAGACAGGGGGTCGGGGCGAGCAGTACTTC
size: hyperexpanded; J: TRBJ2-3; D: NA; V: TRBV24-1; CDR3: CATSDIGLTQYF; DNA: TGTGCCACCAGTGACATAGGACTGACGCAGTATTTT
size: large; J: TRBJ2-4; D: NA; V: TRBV6-1; CDR3: CASSEDGGSAKNIQYF; DNA: TGTGCCAGCAGTGAAGACGGGGGCTCAGCCAAAAACATTCAGTACTTC
size: medium-sized; J: TRBJ2-7; D: NA; V: TRBV10-3; CDR3: CAISAFSGLSYEQYF; DNA: TGTGCCATCAGTGCCTTTAGCGGACTCTCCTACGAGCAGTACTTC
size: large; J: TRBJ1-3; D: NA; V: TRBV2; CDR3: CASSDTAGNTIYF; DNA: TGTGCCAGCAGTGATACAGCTGGAAACACCATATATTTT
size: large; J: TRBJ2-7; D: TRBD1; V: TRBV4-2; CDR3: CASSQDGTGGSYEQYF; DNA: TGTGCCAGCAGCCAAGATGGGACAGGGGGCTCCTACGAGCAGTACTTC
size: large; J: TRBJ2-3; D: TRBD1; V: TRBV7-3; CDR3: CASSLRAGGELSTDTQYF; DNA: TGTGCCAGCAGCTTAAGGGCAGGGGGCGAATTATCCACAGATACGCAGTATTTT
size: large; J: TRBJ2-7; D: NA; V: TRBV5-5; CDR3: CASSLEVSGTHEQYF; DNA: TGTGCCAGCAGCTTGGAAGTGTCAGGGACCCACGAGCAGTACTTC
size: large; J: TRBJ2-7; D: NA; V: TRBV11-2; CDR3: CASSLGQLYEQYF; DNA: TGTGCCAGCAGCTTAGGACAGCTCTACGAGCAGTACTTC
size: large; J: TRBJ2-3; D: NA; V: TRBV24-1; CDR3: CATSDLGGGRSTDTQYF; DNA: TGTGCCACCAGTGATTTGGGCGGGGGCCGGAGCACAGATACGCAGTATTTT
size: medium-sized; J: TRBJ2-3; D: NA; V: TRBV12-3/TRBV12-4; CDR3: CASTRDGGPDTQYF; DNA: TGTGCCAGCACTCGAGACGGTGGGCCAGATACGCAGTATTTT
size: large; J: TRBJ2-1; D: NA; V: TRBV19; CDR3: CASSMGWNEQFF; DNA: TGTGCCAGTAGTATGGGCTGGAATGAGCAGTTCTTC
size: large; J: TRBJ1-5; D: NA; V: TRBV19; CDR3: CASNADRTSNQPQHF; DNA: TGTGCCAGTAACGCCGACAGAACCAGCAATCAGCCCCAGCATTTT
size: medium-sized; J: TRBJ2-2; D: NA; V: TRBV29-1; CDR3: CSALTPWGSGGELFF; DNA: TGCAGCGCCCTCACGCCTTGGGGGAGCGGCGGGGAGCTGTTTTTT
size: large; J: TRBJ1-6; D: NA; V: TRBV27; CDR3: CASSRRSPLHF; DNA: TGTGCCAGCAGTCGTCGTTCACCCCTCCACTTT
size: large; J: TRBJ1-5; D: NA; V: TRBV19; CDR3: CASDEMDQPEHF; DNA: TGTGCCAGTGATGAAATGGATCAGCCCGAGCATTTT
size: large; J: TRBJ1-5; D: NA; V: TRBV19; CDR3: CASTPDRTSNQPQHF; DNA: TGTGCCAGTACCCCGGACCGGACAAGCAATCAGCCCCAGCATTTT
size: NA; J: TRBJ1-2; D: NA; V: TRBV28; CDR3: CASSLSTNYGYTF; DNA: TGTGCCAGCAGTTTATCCACGAACTATGGCTACACCTTC